The T cell receptor (beta chain) described here comes from a study of blood T cell repertoires in COVID-19 (dated by TCRdb to about 2020). For the wider study: Samples covering the acute and convalescent phases of COVID-19 were provided by collaborators in the United States, Italy and Spain. A freely available public database, intended as a resource for researchers studying the immune response to SARS-CoV-2, is where the repertoires were released. Subjects who had been exposed to COVID-19, were actively infected with it, or had recovered from it provided the deeply sampled blood TCRbeta repertoires that made up the dataset. The samples were drawn from two sources: the first 160 participants of the ongoing ImmuneRACE study, and 1,000 to 1,500 subjects contributed by 6 global collaborators. Where available, HLA class I and class II types were obtained from metadata supplied by the sample provider rather than from assay-based typing. Nearly every sample came with metadata listing a de-identified subject ID, COVID-19 status, age in years and sex. The prospective study material was composed of cDNA or gDNA derived from T cells, B-cell-depleted T cells, or PBMCs. Here is what the overall study found, with its caveats: How much clinical and demographic metadata was included differed by source and by participant, and the metadata was provided uncurated.

A word on this clone: Its target antigen remains unknown. No per-base quality is available; no much larger clone lies one base away.

The CDR3 runs 13 amino acids, cysteine and phenylalanine included. The CDR3 DNA has 39 bases and is translated from base 1. V and J lose 5 bases and 5 bases, and a span of 11 bases separates them. CDR1 SGHNT and CDR2 YYREEE were looked up in the germline V gene (reference sequence). The collaborating institutions used their own protocols to collect whole blood in K2EDTA tubes. For TCRbeta analysis, collaborators shipped samples as frozen whole blood, isolated PBMCs, or DNA extracted from either of those sample types. TCRbeta CDR3 regions were amplified from genomic DNA by means of the immunoSEQ Assay, a bias-controlled multiplex PCR. Per the source publication's procedure: Nucleated cell counts per sample were estimated from amplification of reference gene primers within the assay. Sequence reads were collapsed and filtered to measure the absolute abundance of every unique TCRbeta CDR3 rearrangement. Productive Simpson clonality was computed per sample as the square root of Simpson's diversity index over productive rearrangements. TCRdb holds this immuneACCESS table with in-frame rearrangements only. Some clones are missing; in checked studies, unresolved V genes explain under half, and the rest has no known cause. Clone size and V and J calls were adopted from that table, with D and trimming inferred from the DNA. The sample records 120,000 or so clones, roughly 84% of which are singletons. The top ten clonotypes cover roughly 3.9% of the sample.

The source material was peripheral blood. The chain uses TRBV5-4 and TRBJ2-4, with TRBD2 tentatively as D gene (6 bases match). This clonotype was sampled from a man aged 55 to 70 with acute or convalescent COVID-19. The sequenced DNA is TGTGCCAGCAGTCCCGCGGGACAAAACATTCAGTACTTC. The encoded protein is CASSPAGQNIQYF.